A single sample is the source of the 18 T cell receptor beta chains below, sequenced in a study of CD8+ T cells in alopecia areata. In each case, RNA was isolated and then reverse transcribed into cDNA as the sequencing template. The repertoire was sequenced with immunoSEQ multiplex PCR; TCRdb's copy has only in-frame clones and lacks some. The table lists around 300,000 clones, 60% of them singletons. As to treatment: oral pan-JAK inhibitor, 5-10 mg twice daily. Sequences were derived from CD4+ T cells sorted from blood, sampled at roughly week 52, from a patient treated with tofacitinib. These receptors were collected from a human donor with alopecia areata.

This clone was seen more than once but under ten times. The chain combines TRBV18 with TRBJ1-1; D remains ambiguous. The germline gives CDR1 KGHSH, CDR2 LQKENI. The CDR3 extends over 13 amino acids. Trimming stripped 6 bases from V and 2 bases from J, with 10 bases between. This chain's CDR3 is CASSLGINTEAFF. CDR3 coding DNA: TGTGCCAGCTCTCTCGGGATAAACACTGAAGCTTTCTTT.

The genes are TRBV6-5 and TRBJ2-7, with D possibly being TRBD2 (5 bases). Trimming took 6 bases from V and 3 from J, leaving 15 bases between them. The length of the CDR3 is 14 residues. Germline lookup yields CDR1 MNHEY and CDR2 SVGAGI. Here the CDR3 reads CASSTREQHYEQYF. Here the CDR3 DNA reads TGTGCCAGCAGCACTCGGGAACAGCACTACGAGCAGTACTTC.

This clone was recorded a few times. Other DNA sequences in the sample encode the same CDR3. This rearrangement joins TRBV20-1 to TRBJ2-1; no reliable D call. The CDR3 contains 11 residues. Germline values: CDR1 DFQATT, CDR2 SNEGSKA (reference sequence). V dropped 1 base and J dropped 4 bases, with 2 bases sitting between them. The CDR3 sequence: CSARGYNEQFF. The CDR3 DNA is TGCAGTGCTAGAGGGTACAATGAGCAGTTCTTC.

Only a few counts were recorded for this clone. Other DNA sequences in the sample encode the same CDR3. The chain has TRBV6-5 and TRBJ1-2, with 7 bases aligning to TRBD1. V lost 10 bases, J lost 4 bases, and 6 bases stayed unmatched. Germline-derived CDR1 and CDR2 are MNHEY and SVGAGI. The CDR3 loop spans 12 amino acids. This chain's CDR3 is CATRQGLYGYTF. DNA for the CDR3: TGTGCCACGAGACAGGGACTCTATGGCTACACCTTC.

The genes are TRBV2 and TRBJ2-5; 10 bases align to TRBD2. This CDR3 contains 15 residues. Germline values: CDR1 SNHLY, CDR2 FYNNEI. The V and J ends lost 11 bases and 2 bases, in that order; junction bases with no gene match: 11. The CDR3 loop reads CAAVRASGGQETQYF. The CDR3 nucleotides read TGTGCCGCGGTGAGGGCTAGCGGGGGACAAGAGACCCAGTACTTC.

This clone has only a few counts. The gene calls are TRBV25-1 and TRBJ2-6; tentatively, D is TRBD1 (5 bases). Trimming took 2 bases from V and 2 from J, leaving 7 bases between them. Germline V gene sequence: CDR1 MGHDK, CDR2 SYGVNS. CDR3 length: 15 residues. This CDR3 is CASSEQGTGANVLTF. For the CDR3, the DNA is TGTGCCAGCAGTGAACAGGGTACTGGGGCCAACGTCCTGACTTTC. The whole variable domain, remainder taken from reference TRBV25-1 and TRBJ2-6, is EADIYQTPRYLVIGTGKKITLECSQTMGHDKMYWYQQDPGMELHLIHYSYGVNSTEKGDLSSESTVSRIRTEHFPLTLESARPSHTSQYLCASSEQGTGANVLTFGAGSRLTVL.

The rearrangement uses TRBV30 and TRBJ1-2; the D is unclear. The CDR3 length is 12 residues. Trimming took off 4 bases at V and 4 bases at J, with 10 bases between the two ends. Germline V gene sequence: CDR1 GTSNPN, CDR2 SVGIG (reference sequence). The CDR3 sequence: CAWTERGYGYTF. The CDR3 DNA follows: TGTGCCTGGACTGAGCGGGGCTATGGCTACACCTTC.

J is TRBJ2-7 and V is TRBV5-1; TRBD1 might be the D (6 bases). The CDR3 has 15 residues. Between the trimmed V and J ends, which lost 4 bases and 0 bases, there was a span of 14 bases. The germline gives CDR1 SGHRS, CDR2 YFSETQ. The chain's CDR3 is CASSQDSLSSYEQYF. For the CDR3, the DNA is TGCGCCAGCAGCCAGGACAGTTTGAGCTCCTACGAGCAGTACTTC.

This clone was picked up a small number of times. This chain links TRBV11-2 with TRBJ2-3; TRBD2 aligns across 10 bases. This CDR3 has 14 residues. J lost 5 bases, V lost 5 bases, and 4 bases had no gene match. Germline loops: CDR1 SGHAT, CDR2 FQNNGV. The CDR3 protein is CASSPLAGVDTQYF. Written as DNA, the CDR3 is TGTGCCAGCAGCCCCCTAGCGGGGGTAGATACGCAGTATTTT. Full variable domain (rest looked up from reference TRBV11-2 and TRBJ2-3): EAGVAQSPRYKIIEKRQSVAFWCNPISGHATLYWYQQILGQGPKLLIQFQNNGVVDDSQLPKDRFSAERLKGVDSTLKIQPAKLEDSAVYLCASSPLAGVDTQYFGPGTRLTVL.

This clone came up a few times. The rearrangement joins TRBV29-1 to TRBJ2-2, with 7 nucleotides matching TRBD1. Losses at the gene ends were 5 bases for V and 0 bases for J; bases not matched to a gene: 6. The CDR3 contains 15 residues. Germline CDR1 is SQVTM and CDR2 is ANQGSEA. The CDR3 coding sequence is TGCAGCGTTTCCCCAACAGGGGCGAACACCGGGGAGCTGTTTTTT. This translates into CSVSPTGANTGELFF.

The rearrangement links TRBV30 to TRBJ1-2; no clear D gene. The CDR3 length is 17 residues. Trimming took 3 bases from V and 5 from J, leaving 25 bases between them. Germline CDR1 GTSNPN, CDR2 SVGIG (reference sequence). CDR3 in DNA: TGTGCCTGGAGCGGTAAGGCCCTGGAGCGGCGTAAATATGGCTACACCTTC. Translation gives CAWSGKALERRKYGYTF.

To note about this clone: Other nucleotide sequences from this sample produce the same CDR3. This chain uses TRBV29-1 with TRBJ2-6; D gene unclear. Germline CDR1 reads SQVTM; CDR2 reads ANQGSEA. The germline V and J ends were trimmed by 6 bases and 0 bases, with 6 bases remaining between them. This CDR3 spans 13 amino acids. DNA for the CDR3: TGCAGCGTCGGCGTCTCTGGGGCCAACGTCCTGACTTTC. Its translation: CSVGVSGANVLTF.

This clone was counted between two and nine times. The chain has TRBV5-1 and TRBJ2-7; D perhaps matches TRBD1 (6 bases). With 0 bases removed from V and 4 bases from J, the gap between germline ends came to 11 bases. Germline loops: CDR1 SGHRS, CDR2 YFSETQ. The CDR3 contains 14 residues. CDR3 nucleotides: TGCGCCAGCAGCTTGGTGGGGGCAGAGTACGAGCAGTACTTC. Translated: CASSLVGAEYEQYF.

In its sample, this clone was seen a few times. Here the CDR3 DNA reads TGTGCCAGTAGTATTCTCGCAGCCAACACAGATACGCAGTATTTT. It is translated as CASSILAANTDTQYF. This sequence joins TRBV19 and TRBJ2-3; D uncertain. CDR3 length: 15 amino acids. CDR1 is LNHDA and CDR2 is SQIVND in the germline V gene (reference sequence). Trimming took off 3 bases at V and 2 bases at J, with 12 bases between the two ends.

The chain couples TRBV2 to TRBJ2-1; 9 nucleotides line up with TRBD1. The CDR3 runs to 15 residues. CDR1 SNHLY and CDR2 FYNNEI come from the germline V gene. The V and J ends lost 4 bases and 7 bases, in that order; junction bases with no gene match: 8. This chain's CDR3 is CASSVLQGARNEQFF. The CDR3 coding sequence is TGTGCCAGCAGTGTGTTACAGGGGGCAAGGAATGAGCAGTTCTTC.

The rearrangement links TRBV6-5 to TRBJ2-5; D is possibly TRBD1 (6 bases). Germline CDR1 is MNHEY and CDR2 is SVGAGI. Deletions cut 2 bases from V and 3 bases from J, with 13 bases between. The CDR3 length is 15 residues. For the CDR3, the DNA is TGTGCCAGCAGTTACGGAGGAGCAGGGGAAGAGACCCAGTACTTC. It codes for CASSYGGAGEETQYF.

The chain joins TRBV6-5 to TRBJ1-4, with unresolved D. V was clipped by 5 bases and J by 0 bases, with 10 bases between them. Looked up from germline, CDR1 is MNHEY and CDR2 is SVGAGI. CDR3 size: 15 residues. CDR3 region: CASSTSQATNEKLFF. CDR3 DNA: TGTGCCAGCAGTACGAGTCAGGCAACTAATGAAAAACTGTTTTTT.

CDR3 DNA sequence: TGTGCCATCAGCCCGAGGGGGGCGCGGAACACCGGGGAGCTGTTTTTT. Protein sequence: CAISPRGARNTGELFF. This sequence joins TRBV10-3 and TRBJ2-2; D is perhaps TRBD1 or TRBD2 (6 bases each). Between the trimmed V and J ends, which lost 6 bases and 1 base, there was a span of 15 bases. CDR1 and CDR2 from the germline V gene are ENHRY and SYGVKD. There are 16 residues in the CDR3.